This entry features one TCR beta chain sequence. The sample is drawn from a study of blood T cell repertoires in COVID-19. Libraries were prepared by immunoSEQ multiplex PCR; TCRdb keeps only in-frame clonotypes and omits some of them. Altogether 450,000 or so clones are present, about 90% being singletons, with the ten largest covering roughly 0.66%. The CDR3 is made up of 13 amino acids. Looked up from germline, CDR1 is MGHRA and CDR2 is YSYEKL. Trimming took off 1 base at V and 1 base at J, with 4 bases between the two ends. The chain links TRBV4-1 to TRBJ1-1; unclear D gene. The sequence came from a man younger than 35 who had recovered from COVID-19. Sequencing used PBMCs or T cells enriched from blood (not recorded which). The CDR3 DNA reads as TGCGCCAGCAGCCAAGTACAGAACACTGAAGCTTTCTTT. Translated: CASSQVQNTEAFF.